The rows below give T cell receptor beta chains drawn from one sample of a study of shared clonotypes between healthy human individuals. Some clones are missing from TCRdb's copy, which holds only in-frame ones; the method was immunoSEQ multiplex PCR. Altogether millions of clones are present, 85% to 95% being singletons, with the ten largest covering 0.35% to 0.5%. Sequencing was performed on naive CD4+ T cells from PBMCs. The receptors were sampled from a man between 18 and 29 years old in good health. Some clones in this sample may be carry-over from other donors' samples. Both conserved end residues are part of each CDR3. A D gene is named only where the DNA matches it firmly. Size is omitted from some rows. Given values are once, few, many or a class for expanded clones.

j_gene | v_gene | abundance | d_gene | CDR3aa | CDR3nt
TRBJ2-1 | TRBV10-3 | NA | NA | CAIGGTEDNEQFF | TGTGCCATCGGTGGGACCGAGGACAATGAGCAGTTCTTC
TRBJ1-1 | TRBV5-6 | NA | TRBD1 | CASSSNPGGGTEAFF | TGTGCCAGCAGCTCCAATCCAGGGGGCGGCACTGAAGCTTTCTTT
TRBJ1-1 | TRBV21-1 | once | NA | CASSTSGTNTEAFF | TGTGCCAGCAGCACCTCCGGGACAAACACTGAAGCTTTCTTT
TRBJ2-1 | TRBV2 | NA | NA | CASSESLPTNEQFF | TGTGCCAGCAGTGAATCCCTCCCAACCAATGAGCAGTTCTTC
TRBJ2-1 | TRBV5-1 | NA | NA | CASKGTFTYNEQFF | TGCGCCAGCAAGGGGACCTTTACTTACAATGAGCAGTTCTTC
TRBJ2-1 | TRBV4-2 | NA | TRBD2 | CASSQEGLAATYNEQFF | TGTGCCAGCAGCCAAGAAGGACTAGCGGCGACTTACAATGAGCAGTTCTTC
TRBJ1-1 | TRBV19 | NA | TRBD1 | CASSEQGLPGPEAFF | TGTGCCAGTAGTGAACAGGGGTTACCGGGACCTGAAGCTTTCTTT
TRBJ2-1 | TRBV6-5 | NA | NA | CASENTYNEQFF | TGTGCCAGCGAGAATACTTACAATGAGCAGTTCTTC
TRBJ2-7 | TRBV28 | NA | NA | CASSSGTDHYEQYF | TGTGCCAGCAGTTCCGGGACGGACCACTACGAGCAGTACTTC
TRBJ2-1 | TRBV9 | NA | TRBD2 | CASSARASGRINEQFF | TGTGCCAGCAGCGCGCGTGCTAGCGGGAGGATCAATGAGCAGTTCTTC
TRBJ2-5 | TRBV5-1 | NA | TRBD2 | CASSSLLAGVFETQYF | TGCGCCAGCAGCTCCTTGCTAGCGGGAGTTTTCGAGACCCAGTACTTC
TRBJ2-4 | TRBV18 | NA | TRBD2 | CASSAARPNVAGGRAKNIQYF | TGTGCCAGCTCAGCGGCCCGCCCAAATGTAGCGGGAGGGCGGGCCAAAAACATTCAGTACTTC
TRBJ2-2 | TRBV10-3 | NA | NA | CAISDSGADTGELFF | TGTGCCATCAGTGATTCGGGAGCTGACACCGGGGAGCTGTTTTTT
TRBJ1-2 | TRBV28 | NA | NA | CASRENQGPGYTF | TGTGCCAGCAGGGAGAACCAGGGCCCTGGCTACACCTTC
TRBJ1-3 | TRBV7-3 | NA | NA | CASSPGGSGNTIYF | TGTGCCAGCAGCCCTGGTGGATCTGGAAACACCATATATTTT
TRBJ1-1 | TRBV5-5 | NA | NA | CASSPRGLNTEAFF | TGTGCCAGCAGCCCCAGAGGATTGAACACTGAAGCTTTCTTT
TRBJ1-1 | TRBV10-3 | once | NA | CAIQGRWDTEAFF | TGTGCCATCCAGGGACGGTGGGACACTGAAGCTTTCTTT
TRBJ2-1 | TRBV18 | NA | TRBD2 | CASSPVGSGRAYNEQFF | TGTGCCAGCTCACCCGTCGGTAGCGGGAGGGCATACAATGAGCAGTTCTTC
TRBJ2-1 | TRBV2 | NA | NA | CASSDRGRPNEQFF | TGTGCCAGCAGTGACAGGGGCAGGCCCAATGAGCAGTTCTTC
TRBJ1-1 | TRBV11-2 | NA | TRBD1 | CASSFRTGDIMNTEAFF | TGTGCCAGCAGCTTCCGGACAGGGGACATCATGAACACTGAAGCTTTCTTT
TRBJ2-3 | TRBV28 | NA | NA | CASSLQASRDTDTQYF | TGTGCCAGCAGTTTACAGGCTAGCCGAGACACAGATACGCAGTATTTT
TRBJ1-1 | TRBV6-6 | NA | TRBD1 | CASQPPPTGWNTEAFF | TGTGCCAGCCAACCACCCCCGACAGGGTGGAACACTGAAGCTTTCTTT
TRBJ2-3 | TRBV5-1 | NA | NA | CASSSVTGPNTQYF | TGCGCCAGCAGCTCGGTGACAGGCCCCAATACGCAGTATTTT
TRBJ2-3 | TRBV5-1 | few | NA | CASSYRDTDTQYF | TGCGCCAGCAGCTACCGGGACACAGATACGCAGTATTTT
TRBJ1-1 | TRBV18 | NA | TRBD1 | CASSQDRGFTEAFF | TGTGCCAGCTCACAGGACAGGGGCTTCACTGAAGCTTTCTTT
TRBJ2-7 | TRBV11-3 | NA | TRBD2 | CASSLTSLAGQYF | TGTGCCAGCAGCTTAACCTCACTAGCGGGGCAGTACTTC
TRBJ1-4 | TRBV6-1 | NA | TRBD1 | CASSERNRGNEKLFF | TGTGCCAGCAGTGAAAGGAACAGGGGGAATGAAAAACTGTTTTTT
TRBJ1-1 | TRBV9 | NA | NA | CASSPRQESTEAFF | TGTGCCAGCAGCCCCCGACAGGAGTCCACTGAAGCTTTCTTT
TRBJ1-2 | TRBV2 | once | TRBD1 | CASSETGGACTF | TGTGCCAGCAGTGAGACAGGGGGCGCGTGCACCTTC
TRBJ2-6 | TRBV28 | NA | NA | CASSLFEGTAGANVLTF | TGTGCCAGCAGTTTGTTTGAGGGGACGGCTGGGGCCAACGTCCTGACTTTC
TRBJ1-5 | TRBV28 | NA | TRBD1 | CASSFGQGGYQPQHF | TGTGCCAGCAGTTTTGGACAGGGGGGGTATCAGCCCCAGCATTTT
TRBJ2-3 | TRBV12-1 | NA | NA | CASSLHTGSRTDTQYF | TGTGCCAGCAGCCTTCACACCGGGTCTCGGACAGATACGCAGTATTTT
TRBJ2-1 | TRBV18 | NA | TRBD2 | CASSPLSSGRTYNEQFF | TGTGCCAGCTCACCGCTTTCTAGCGGGAGAACCTACAATGAGCAGTTCTTC
TRBJ2-6 | TRBV5-1 | NA | NA | CASSLEVRSGANVLTF | TGCGCCAGCAGCTTGGAAGTAAGGTCTGGGGCCAACGTCCTGACTTTC
TRBJ2-2 | TRBV19 | NA | NA | CASSMVLVPGELFF | TGTGCCAGTAGTATGGTACTAGTTCCCGGGGAGCTGTTTTTT
TRBJ1-5 | TRBV7-8 | NA | TRBD1 | CASSLAMGQGLGQPQHF | TGTGCCAGCAGCTTAGCAATGGGACAGGGGTTGGGTCAGCCCCAGCATTTT
TRBJ1-1 | TRBV7-9 | once | NA | CASSLLGANTEAFF | TGTGCCAGCAGCTTATTAGGGGCTAACACTGAAGCTTTCTTT
TRBJ2-2 | TRBV5-1 | NA | NA | CASSLVTLGKGAGELFF | TGCGCCAGCAGCTTGGTAACCCTGGGGAAGGGAGCCGGGGAGCTGTTTTTT
TRBJ2-7 | TRBV11-2 | NA | TRBD2 | CASKGLAATSYEQYF | TGTGCCAGCAAAGGACTAGCGGCAACCTCCTACGAGCAGTACTTC
TRBJ2-7 | TRBV28 | NA | TRBD2 | CASSYAGTSGGTYEQYF | TGTGCCAGCAGTTACGCTGGGACTAGCGGGGGGACTTACGAGCAGTACTTC
TRBJ1-4 | TRBV30 | NA | NA | CAWSVVRSDEKLFF | TGTGCCTGGAGTGTAGTCCGTTCAGATGAAAAACTGTTTTTT
TRBJ2-5 | TRBV5-1 | NA | NA | CASSSPGANQETQYF | TGCGCCAGCAGCTCCCCCGGGGCGAATCAAGAGACCCAGTACTTC
TRBJ2-5 | TRBV6-5 | NA | NA | CASSYAQFSGETQYF | TGTGCCAGCAGTTACGCACAGTTCAGCGGAGAGACCCAGTACTTC
TRBJ2-7 | TRBV19 | NA | TRBD1 | CASSLRQAPGGEQYF | TGTGCCAGTAGTCTAAGACAGGCCCCAGGGGGCGAGCAGTACTTC
TRBJ1-3 | TRBV5-1 | NA | NA | CASSLEARYSGNTIYF | TGCGCCAGCAGCTTGGAGGCGCGGTACTCTGGAAACACCATATATTTT
TRBJ2-1 | TRBV7-3 | NA | TRBD2 | CASSESGLAGAGQFF | TGTGCCAGCAGCGAATCCGGACTAGCGGGAGCGGGGCAGTTCTTC
TRBJ1-5 | TRBV9 | NA | NA | CASSVSGSPNRPQHF | TGTGCCAGCAGCGTCTCAGGAAGCCCCAATCGGCCCCAGCATTTT
TRBJ2-1 | TRBV11-3 | NA | NA | CASSPWTGDEQFF | TGTGCCAGCAGCCCGTGGACGGGCGATGAGCAGTTCTTC
TRBJ2-1 | TRBV5-1 | once | TRBD2 | CASNRGGLAVNEQFF | TGCGCCAGCAACCGGGGGGGACTAGCGGTCAATGAGCAGTTCTTC
TRBJ2-3 | TRBV18 | NA | NA | CASSKGIDTQYF | TGTGCCAGCTCGAAAGGAATAGATACGCAGTATTTT
TRBJ1-2 | TRBV5-1 | NA | NA | CASRSGYGYTF | TGCGCCAGCAGGTCAGGGTACGGCTACACCTTC
TRBJ2-4 | TRBV28 | NA | TRBD2 | CASTEETGGAKNIQYF | TGTGCCAGCACCGAAGAGACCGGGGGGGCCAAAAACATTCAGTACTTC
TRBJ1-2 | TRBV5-1 | NA | NA | CASSLAQDGYTF | TGCGCCAGCAGCTTGGCCCAGGATGGCTACACCTTC
TRBJ1-1 | TRBV29-1 | few | TRBD1 | CSVDQGANTEAFF | TGCAGCGTCGACCAGGGGGCTAACACTGAAGCTTTCTTT
TRBJ1-4 | TRBV4-2 | NA | TRBD1 | CASSSVTGDTNEKLFF | TGTGCCAGCAGTTCAGTCACAGGGGACACTAATGAAAAACTGTTTTTT
TRBJ1-1 | TRBV11-3 | NA | NA | CASSSYSGRAFF | TGTGCCAGCAGCTCCTATTCAGGGCGGGCTTTCTTT
TRBJ1-3 | TRBV28 | NA | NA | CASSSTGLGGNTIYF | TGTGCCAGCAGCTCCACAGGGTTGGGGGGAAACACCATATATTTT
TRBJ2-7 | TRBV6-5 | NA | TRBD1 | CASSYRAGGAYEQYF | TGTGCCAGCAGTTACAGGGCAGGGGGCGCGTACGAGCAGTACTTC